Following are 32 T cell receptor beta chains from one sample sequenced in a study of blood T cell repertoires in COVID-19. The data were produced by immunoSEQ multiplex PCR, yet TCRdb's version contains in-frame clones alone and is incomplete. Of about 59,000 clones in the sample, around 80% were seen once. Sequencing was carried out using peripheral blood. These receptors were taken from a man aged 55 to 69 with acute or convalescent COVID-19.

There are a few counts of this clone. This chain connects TRBV30 to TRBJ2-5; D unclear. Per germline, CDR1 GTSNPN and CDR2 SVGIG (reference sequence). This CDR3 is built from 13 residues. Trimming took off 1 base at V and 1 base at J, with 7 bases between the two ends. The CDR3 DNA is TGTGCCTGGAGTGGCGGTTTCCAAGAGACCCAGTACTTC. It yields the protein CAWSGGFQETQYF.

The chain couples TRBV7-2 to TRBJ1-1; D may be TRBD1 (6 bases). The CDR3 has 16 amino acids. V lost 1 base to trimming and J lost 5 bases, with 17 bases between them. CDR1 is SGHTA, CDR2 FQGNSA, per germline. The CDR3 DNA reads TGTGCCAGCAGCTTAGGTGGTGCGGGGAGGGGGACTGAAGCTTTCTTT. Amino acids: CASSLGGAGRGTEAFF.

This clone has just a few counts. The J gene is TRBJ1-2, the V gene TRBV11-1; D remains unclear. The CDR3 is 15 residues long. Trimming cost V 1 base and J 4 bases, with 13 bases left between them. Germline loops: CDR1 SGHAT, CDR2 FQDESV (reference sequence). The CDR3 DNA reads as TGTGCCAGCAGCTTAGACAGAGGGATCGGCTATGGCTACACCTTC. Its protein product is CASSLDRGIGYGYTF.

This clone showed up just a few times. The CDR3 DNA follows: TGTGCCAGCAGCTTTGATAGACTACCGGATACGCAGTATTTT. Amino acids: CASSFDRLPDTQYF. The chain links TRBV7-2 to TRBJ2-3, with D possibly matching TRBD2 (5 bases). Germline assignment: CDR1 SGHTA and CDR2 FQGNSA. Trimming cost V 3 bases and J 6 bases, with 13 bases left between them. The CDR3 contains 14 residues.

The V call is TRBV14, the J call TRBJ2-5, with a possible D match to TRBD2 (6 bases). Germline values: CDR1 SGHDN, CDR2 FVKESK. CDR3 length: 14 residues. Between the trimmed V and J ends, which lost 1 base and 4 bases, there was a span of 10 bases. The CDR3 DNA reads TGTGCCAGCAGCCAAGTGCTGGAGGGAGAGACCCAGTACTTC. Its protein product is CASSQVLEGETQYF.

The V gene is TRBV7-8, the J gene TRBJ2-5, with TRBD2 identical over 7 bases. V was pared by 1 base and J by 4 bases, with 12 bases of the junction left unmatched. Germline V gene sequence: CDR1 SGHVS, CDR2 FQNEAQ. The CDR3 has 17 amino acids. The CDR3 here is CASSLVFGGREGETQYF. The CDR3, as DNA: TGTGCCAGCAGCTTAGTCTTTGGGGGGAGGGAGGGAGAGACCCAGTACTTC.

Only a few counts were recorded for this clone. V and J are TRBV19 and TRBJ2-3, with D perhaps TRBD1 (5 bases). The V gene lost 6 bases and the J gene lost 8 bases, with 15 bases spanning the gap. The CDR3 totals 13 residues. The germline V gene has CDR1 LNHDA and CDR2 SQIVND (reference sequence). As DNA, the CDR3 is TGTGCCAGTAGAGACAACCAAGGGGCTACGCAGTATTTT. This sequence encodes CASRDNQGATQYF.

The J gene is TRBJ2-7, the V gene TRBV7-2; a weak D match, TRBD2 (6 bases). Germline V CDR1 and CDR2: SGHTA, FQGNSA. The CDR3 totals 15 residues. Trimming cost V 1 base and J 2 bases, with 12 bases left between them. CDR3 bases: TGTGCCAGCAGCTTAGACAGCGGGTCAGCCTACGAGCAGTACTTC. Translation: CASSLDSGSAYEQYF.

The chain recombines TRBV9 with TRBJ1-2; a weak D match, TRBD1 (5 bases). CDR1 and CDR2 (germline): SGDLS, YYNGEE. V lost 0 bases and J 4 bases, leaving 13 bases between the germline ends. The CDR3 loop spans 15 amino acids. This chain's CDR3 is CASSVGAGRGYGYTF. CDR3 coding DNA: TGTGCCAGCAGCGTAGGGGCAGGGCGAGGCTATGGCTACACCTTC.

The chain recombines TRBV24-1 with TRBJ2-5; 9 bases are shared with TRBD1. Germline lookup yields CDR1 KGHDR and CDR2 SFDVKD. Unmatched junction bases numbered 4, after V lost 7 bases and J lost 5 bases. This CDR3 spans 13 amino acids. This chain's CDR3 is CATRGQGWETQYF. The CDR3 nucleotides are TGTGCCACCAGAGGACAGGGGTGGGAGACCCAGTACTTC.

This chain links TRBV3-1 (or the pseudogene TRBV3-2) with TRBJ1-4; D is ambiguous. The CDR3 totals 17 residues. Trimming removed 4 bases at V and 8 bases at J, with 23 bases between. Germline-derived CDR1 and CDR2 are LGHDT and YNNKEL (reference sequence). CDR3 residues: CASSLWASKVEQEKLFF. DNA for the CDR3: TGTGCCAGCAGCCTCTGGGCCTCTAAGGTGGAACAGGAAAAACTGTTTTTT.

This sequence joins TRBV27 and TRBJ2-4; D may be TRBD2 (6 bases). CDR3 length: 13 residues. Germline lookup yields CDR1 MNHEY and CDR2 SMNVEV (reference sequence). Trimming pared 1 base from V and 7 bases from J, leaving 8 bases between. DNA of the CDR3: TGTGCCAGCAGTTTATTGGAGGGGAACATTCAGTACTTC. This translates into CASSLLEGNIQYF.

The chain uses TRBV4-1 and TRBJ1-2, with D possibly being TRBD1 (6 bases). The germline CDR1 and CDR2 sequences are MGHRA and YSYEKL. The V end lost 1 base, the J end lost 8 bases, and 20 bases lay between the germline ends. The CDR3 loop spans 16 amino acids. The CDR3 sequence is CASSQGGGRGFGGYTF. The DNA for the CDR3 is TGCGCCAGCAGCCAAGGAGGGGGAAGGGGTTTCGGAGGCTACACCTTC.

The chain carries TRBV2 and TRBJ1-2, with D perhaps matching TRBD1 (6 bases). V was trimmed by 2 bases and J by 8 bases, leaving 12 bases between them. The CDR3 extends over 13 amino acids. Per the germline V gene, CDR1 is SNHLY and CDR2 is FYNNEI. The CDR3 is CASSERTVEGYTF. In nucleotides, the CDR3 is TGTGCCAGCAGTGAACGGACAGTCGAAGGCTACACCTTC.

This clone was seen a single time. This chain connects TRBV20-1 to TRBJ1-2; 7 bases align to TRBD1. There are 11 residues in the CDR3. V lost 6 bases and J lost 6; bases outside the gene matches: 4. Germline values: CDR1 DFQATT, CDR2 SNEGSKA (reference sequence). This chain's CDR3 is CSAPGGDGYTF. CDR3 in DNA: TGCAGTGCGCCAGGGGGAGATGGCTACACCTTC.

This clone appeared a few times. The chain combines TRBV20-1 with TRBJ2-1; 11 nucleotides align to TRBD2. V dropped 3 bases and J dropped 5; count of bases not matched to a gene: 3. Germline V lookup: CDR1 DFQATT, CDR2 SNEGSKA (reference sequence). The CDR3 is made up of 14 amino acids. CDR3 protein: CSASGGLADNEQFF. The CDR3 region has the DNA TGCAGTGCTAGTGGGGGACTAGCGGACAATGAGCAGTTCTTC.

The CDR3 region has the DNA TGTGCCACCAGGGGGGCTCGCACAGATACGCAGTATTTT. Its protein product is CATRGARTDTQYF. This chain uses TRBV24-1 with TRBJ2-3, with D perhaps matching TRBD1 (6 bases). The CDR3 spans 13 residues. Trimming removed 7 bases at V and 1 base at J, with 8 bases between. From germline, CDR1 is KGHDR and CDR2 SFDVKD.

Only one count was recorded for this clone. J is TRBJ2-3 and V is TRBV24-1; no clear D. Germline V gives CDR1 KGHDR, CDR2 SFDVKD. V was pared by 3 bases and J by 2 bases, with 8 bases between. The CDR3 loop spans 14 amino acids. The CDR3 sequence is CATSDAQLTDTQYF. The CDR3 nucleotides read TGTGCCACCAGTGATGCCCAACTCACAGATACGCAGTATTTT.

The J gene is TRBJ2-7, the V gene TRBV12-3 or TRBV12-4, with 9 positions matching TRBD2. There are 13 residues in the CDR3. J gave up 5 bases and V 6 bases, and 5 bases lay outside the gene matches. As DNA, the CDR3 is TGTGCCAGCAGGCGGGAGGGCAGGCACGAGCAGTACTTC. Protein sequence: CASRREGRHEQYF.

The chain recombines TRBV7-2 with TRBJ1-1, with 8 bases lining up with TRBD1. Germline V gene data show CDR1 as SGHTA and CDR2 as FQGNSA. V lost 5 bases to trimming and J lost 11 bases; unmatched junction nucleotides: 19. This CDR3 region has 16 residues. As DNA, the CDR3 is TGTGCCAGCAGCCCAAGACCAGGGGGCGCCTCGTATGTGGCTTTCTTT. This encodes CASSPRPGGASYVAFF.

The V and J genes are TRBV7-3 and TRBJ2-3; D is possibly TRBD1 (5 bases). From germline, CDR1 is SGHTA and CDR2 FQGTGA. There are 15 residues in the CDR3. Trimming took 1 base from V and 3 from J, leaving 11 bases between them. The CDR3 sequence: CASSLKGFGTDTQYF. CDR3 bases: TGTGCCAGCAGCTTAAAGGGGTTTGGGACAGATACGCAGTATTTT.

This chain links TRBV6-1 with TRBJ1-1; TRBD1 matches 9 bases. Trimming at V came to 2 bases and at J to 5 bases, leaving 12 bases not matched to a gene. Germline V gives CDR1 MNHNS, CDR2 SASEGT. The CDR3 runs 17 residues. The DNA for the CDR3 is TGTGCCAGCAGTGAATCTATTGCGGGACAGGGAGGGACTGAAGCTTTCTTT. Translation: CASSESIAGQGGTEAFF.

V and J are TRBV5-8 and TRBJ1-5; a weak D match, TRBD1 (6 bases). The CDR3 contains 15 residues. Germline CDR1 reads SGHTS; CDR2 reads YDEGEE. V was clipped by 3 bases and J by 0 bases, with 10 bases between them. Here the CDR3 DNA reads TGTGCCAGCAGCTCCGCGACAGGTAGCAATCAGCCCCAGCATTTT. It encodes CASSSATGSNQPQHF.

The chain uses TRBV19 and TRBJ1-3; D is possibly TRBD1 (6 bases). The CDR3 consists of 13 residues. Per the germline V gene, CDR1 is LNHDA and CDR2 is SQIVND (reference sequence). Trimming took off 6 bases at V and 3 bases at J, with 9 bases between the two ends. The CDR3 is CASSGTFGNTIYF. The CDR3 nucleotides are TGTGCCAGTAGCGGGACATTTGGAAACACCATATATTTT.

J is TRBJ1-6 and V is TRBV18, with D possibly TRBD1 on 5 matching bases. CDR1 and CDR2 from the germline V gene are KGHSH and LQKENI. The CDR3 covers 14 residues. The V and J ends lost 3 bases and 10 bases respectively, with 13 bases between them. In DNA form, the CDR3 reads TGTGCCAGCTCACCTCAGGGCAGTAGATCACCCCTCCACTTT. Protein sequence: CASSPQGSRSPLHF.

The rearrangement joins TRBV5-6 to TRBJ2-3; no definite D call. V was shortened by 4 bases and J by 3 bases, with 12 bases between the two germline ends. The CDR3 is 14 residues long. Germline V lookup: CDR1 SGHDT, CDR2 YYEEEE. As DNA, the CDR3 is TGTGCCAGCAGCGATCTCTTCCAGACAGATACGCAGTATTTT. It codes for CASSDLFQTDTQYF. Looking up the rest from reference TRBV5-6 and TRBJ2-3 gives the full variable domain: DAGVTQSPTHLIKTRGQQVTLRCSPKSGHDTVSWYQQALGQGPQFIFQYYEEEERQRGNFPDRFSGHQFPNYSSELNVNALLLGDSALYLCASSDLFQTDTQYFGPGTRLTVL.

The chain has TRBV15 and TRBJ2-2; D perhaps matches TRBD2 (5 bases). Germline V gives CDR1 LNHNV, CDR2 YYDKDF (reference sequence). The length of the CDR3 is 16 residues. The ends were cut back, 4 bases at V and 4 bases at J, with 16 bases in the middle. The CDR3 here is CATSTITGVGTGELFF. CDR3 bases: TGTGCCACCAGCACGATAACCGGGGTGGGCACCGGGGAGCTGTTTTTT.

The rearrangement links TRBV12-3 or TRBV12-4 to TRBJ1-5; D is unclear. The V and J ends lost 4 bases and 9 bases respectively, with 7 bases between them. The CDR3 spans 11 residues. The CDR3 sequence: CASSSRGPQHF. As DNA, the CDR3 is TGTGCCAGCAGTTCCCGGGGGCCCCAGCATTTT.

V usage is TRBV7-3 and J usage is TRBJ1-2; weak D call: TRBD1 (5 bases). Trimming removed 2 bases from V and 4 bases from J, with 11 bases in between. Germline V gene data show CDR1 as SGHTA and CDR2 as FQGTGA. The CDR3 loop spans 14 amino acids. The DNA for the CDR3 is TGTGCCAGCAGCTTAGTGGCAGGGCTCTATGGCTACACCTTC. The encoded protein is CASSLVAGLYGYTF.

The V call is TRBV5-4, the J call TRBJ2-7, with D possibly TRBD2 on 6 matching bases. V lost 4 bases and J lost 0, with 11 bases in between. CDR3 length: 14 amino acids. CDR1 is SGHNT, CDR2 YYREEE, per germline (reference sequence). In DNA form, the CDR3 reads TGTGCCAGCAGCGAAACGGGGGACTCCTACGAGCAGTACTTC. This codes for CASSETGDSYEQYF.

This sequence joins TRBV28 and TRBJ2-4; TRBD2 might be the D (7 bases). The V end was cut by 3 bases, the J end by 7 bases, with 13 bases between. The CDR3 loop spans 14 amino acids. Germline lookup yields CDR1 MDHEN and CDR2 SYDVKM. The CDR3 is CASSFAGAGNIQYF. Written as DNA, the CDR3 is TGTGCCAGCAGTTTCGCGGGGGCAGGGAACATTCAGTACTTC.

The V and J genes are TRBV3-1 (or the pseudogene TRBV3-2) and TRBJ1-4, with no clear D. The CDR3 is 17 amino acids. Per germline, CDR1 LGHDT and CDR2 YNNKEL (reference sequence). V lost 4 bases, J lost 2 bases, and 17 bases lay in between. CDR3 in amino acids: CASSPEGGGRTNEKLFF. DNA of the CDR3: TGTGCCAGCAGCCCCGAGGGAGGAGGGCGGACTAATGAAAAACTGTTTTTT.